Reported below is one T cell receptor beta chain. No antigen is known for it. Distinct nucleotide sequences in the sample also encode this CDR3. Germline CDR1 is SNHLY and CDR2 is FYNNEI. Trimming at V came to 5 bases and at J to 3 bases, leaving 4 bases not matched to a gene. This CDR3 region has 13 residues. The data were produced by immunoSEQ multiplex PCR, yet TCRdb's version contains in-frame clones alone and is incomplete. The table includes about 2.4 million clones, 93% detected once. The entry originates in a study of shared clonotypes between healthy human individuals. Points from the study as a whole: Larger estimated richness was generally recorded for naive subsets relative to memory subsets.

Material: naive CD4+ T cells from PBMCs. Documented subset: CD45RA+ positively selected. The sequence was obtained from a man aged 18 to 35 in good health. Some clones in this sample may be carry-over from other donors' samples. V usage is TRBV2 and J usage is TRBJ2-7; 7 bases agree with TRBD1. CDR3 sequence reads: CASSPDRFYEQYF. Here the CDR3 DNA reads TGTGCCAGCAGTCCGGACAGGTTCTACGAGCAGTACTTC.